These 20 T cell receptor beta chains came from one sample sequenced in a study of blood T cell repertoires in COVID-19. The assay was immunoSEQ multiplex PCR, and TCRdb's table has in-frame clones only and misses some. This table holds tens of thousands of clones, around 84% found once. Sequencing was carried out using peripheral blood. These receptors were obtained from a human donor in a cohort sampled during active COVID-19.

V and J are TRBV9 and TRBJ2-1; the match to TRBD1 covers 7 bases. Trimming removed 0 bases from V and 3 bases from J; junction bases left unmatched: 3. The CDR3 covers 15 residues. Germline CDR1 SGDLS, CDR2 YYNGEE. The CDR3 nucleotides are TGTGCCAGCAGCGTAGGGGGACAGTTCTACAATGAGCAGTTCTTC. Translation gives CASSVGGQFYNEQFF.

The chain recombines TRBV5-1 with TRBJ2-7; 8 nucleotides line up with TRBD2. The CDR3 has 14 amino acids. Germline CDR1 and CDR2: SGHRS and YFSETQ. V lost 2 bases and J lost 4; bases outside the gene matches: 5. The CDR3 region is CASSLRTSHYEQYF. The DNA of the CDR3 is TGCGCCAGCAGCTTACGGACTAGCCATTACGAGCAGTACTTC.

The chain is built from TRBV7-9 and TRBJ2-3, with 11 bases aligning to TRBD2. The CDR3 runs 15 residues. CDR1 and CDR2 from the germline V gene are SEHNR and FQNEAQ (reference sequence). The V gene end was trimmed by 6 bases and the J gene end by 6 bases; junction bases not matched to a gene: 8. The CDR3 region is CASRPLAGASDTQYF. CDR3 nucleotide sequence: TGTGCCAGCAGGCCACTAGCGGGGGCTTCGGATACGCAGTATTTT.

This clone has only one observation. The chain couples TRBV25-1 to TRBJ2-7, with 8 nucleotides matching TRBD1. After removal of 7 bases from V and 2 bases from J, the junction contained 4 bases not matched to a gene. The CDR3 loop spans 13 amino acids. Germline V gene lookup returns CDR1 MGHDK and CDR2 SYGVNS. CDR3 nucleotides: TGTGCCAGCACGGACAGGGTCACCTACGAGCAGTACTTC. Encoded protein: CASTDRVTYEQYF.

CDR3 region: CASSFSGVSYEQYF. In nucleotides, the CDR3 is TGCGCCAGCAGCTTTTCGGGGGTAAGCTACGAGCAGTACTTC. V and J are TRBV5-1 and TRBJ2-7, with a tentative D call TRBD2 (6 bases). The CDR3 is 14 amino acids. The V end was cut by 2 bases, the J end by 3 bases, with 12 bases between. The V gene's germline CDR1 is SGHRS and CDR2 YFSETQ.

CDR3 bases: TGTGCCAGCAGCTTTTACTACGAGCAGTACTTC. Translated: CASSFYYEQYF. V is TRBV7-9 and J is TRBJ2-7; D is unresolved. The CDR3 totals 11 residues. CDR1 and CDR2 from the germline V gene are SEHNR and FQNEAQ (reference sequence). The V end lost 3 bases, the J end lost 3 bases, and 3 bases lay between the germline ends.

The V and J genes are TRBV4-1 and TRBJ2-5; no firm D call. This CDR3 spans 15 amino acids. Germline V gene lookup returns CDR1 MGHRA and CDR2 YSYEKL. V was shortened by 2 bases and J by 5 bases, with 15 bases between the two germline ends. The CDR3 DNA follows: TGCGCCAGCAGCCAACCTTACGCCCTGGAGGAGACCCAGTACTTC. Translating gives CASSQPYALEETQYF.

This chain uses TRBV2 with TRBJ1-5; D possibly corresponds to TRBD1 (5 bases). The CDR3 covers 14 residues. Germline-derived CDR1 and CDR2 are SNHLY and FYNNEI. The V gene lost 6 bases and the J gene lost 0 bases, with 9 bases spanning the gap. CDR3 loop: CASREGLSNQPQHF. The CDR3 bases are TGTGCCAGCAGGGAGGGACTTAGCAATCAGCCCCAGCATTTT.

The rearrangement joins TRBV10-3 to TRBJ1-1, with TRBD1 identical over 9 bases. Germline V gene sequence: CDR1 ENHRY, CDR2 SYGVKD. V trimming: 7 bases; J trimming: 1 base; junction bases outside the gene matches: 7. The CDR3 consists of 15 residues. CDR3 region: CAITRTGERNTEAFF. DNA for the CDR3: TGTGCCATCACTCGGACAGGGGAAAGGAACACTGAAGCTTTCTTT.

This sequence joins TRBV28 and TRBJ1-6; D possibly corresponds to TRBD1 (6 bases). Trimming took off 8 bases at V and 3 bases at J, with 8 bases between the two ends. Germline loops: CDR1 MDHEN, CDR2 SYDVKM. The CDR3 contains 13 residues. CDR3 in amino acids: CASSTGYNSPLHF. The CDR3 region has the DNA TGTGCCAGCTCGACAGGCTATAATTCACCCCTCCACTTT.

This clone was detected only once. The chain carries TRBV27 and TRBJ2-7, with TRBD2 matching over 8 bases. V lost 8 bases, J lost 5 bases, and 11 bases stayed unmatched. The CDR3 has 14 amino acids. Germline V gene sequence: CDR1 MNHEY, CDR2 SMNVEV (reference sequence). Here the CDR3 DNA reads TGTGCCAGCGCTGCCGACGGGGGGGCCCACGAGCAGTACTTC. The encoded protein is CASAADGGAHEQYF.

This clone was recorded a few times. The gene calls are TRBV6-5 and TRBJ1-1; 7 bases are a match to TRBD1. This CDR3 has 14 amino acids. Losses at the gene ends were 6 bases for V and 1 base for J; bases not matched to a gene: 5. The germline V gene encodes CDR1 MNHEY and CDR2 SVGAGI. Written as DNA, the CDR3 is TGTGCCAGCAGATGGACAGGAGAGAACACTGAAGCTTTCTTT. It translates to CASRWTGENTEAFF.

The rearrangement uses TRBV28 and TRBJ2-1, with 10 bases aligning to TRBD2. From germline, CDR1 is MDHEN and CDR2 SYDVKM. The CDR3 is made up of 15 amino acids. J gave up 4 bases and V 6 bases, and 6 bases lay outside the gene matches. CDR3 DNA: TGTGCCAGCAGCCGAGCGGGAGGGCGGTACAATGAGCAGTTCTTC. Its translation: CASSRAGGRYNEQFF. The whole variable domain, remainder taken from reference TRBV28 and TRBJ2-1, is DVKVTQSSRYLVKRTGEKVFLECVQDMDHENMFWYRQDPGLGLRLIYFSYDVKMKEKGDIPEGYSVSREKKERFSLILESASTNQTSMYLCASSRAGGRYNEQFFGPGTRLTVL.

The sample holds one count of this clone. This rearrangement joins TRBV12-3 or TRBV12-4 to TRBJ1-1; D is undetermined. CDR3 length: 13 amino acids. V was trimmed by 6 bases and J by 3 bases, leaving 11 bases between them. The CDR3 sequence: CASRRQVDTEAFF. For the CDR3, the DNA is TGTGCCAGCAGGAGGCAAGTGGACACTGAAGCTTTCTTT.

This clone has a handful of counts. The chain carries TRBV5-1 and TRBJ2-7, with 9 bases lining up with TRBD2. Looked up from germline, CDR1 is SGHRS and CDR2 is YFSETQ. CDR3 length: 15 amino acids. J gave up 3 bases and V 2 bases, and 6 bases lay outside the gene matches. This CDR3 reads CASSFSGGPYYEQYF. The DNA of the CDR3 is TGCGCCAGCAGCTTTAGCGGGGGCCCCTACTACGAGCAGTACTTC.

The chain uses TRBV2 and TRBJ2-7; tentatively, D is TRBD2 (5 bases). The CDR3 is made up of 13 amino acids. The germline V gene encodes CDR1 SNHLY and CDR2 FYNNEI. Trimming stripped 6 bases from V and 5 bases from J, with 14 bases between. CDR3 sequence (DNA): TGTGCCAGCAGGGCCGGGGTGGCTCACGAGCAGTACTTC. Its protein product is CASRAGVAHEQYF. Full variable domain (rest looked up from reference TRBV2 and TRBJ2-7): EPEVTQTPSHQVTQMGQEVILRCVPISNHLYFYWYRQILGQKVEFLVSFYNNEISEKSEIFDDQFSVERPDGSNFTLKIRSTKLEDSAMYFCASRAGVAHEQYFGPGTRLTVT.

The DNA for the CDR3 is TGTGCCAGCTCACCAGGGACAGGGGGCGATAATACGCAGTATTTT. This encodes CASSPGTGGDNTQYF. The chain is built from TRBV18 and TRBJ2-3, with TRBD1 matching over 12 bases. CDR1 and CDR2 (germline): KGHSH, LQKENI. The CDR3 sequence is 15 residues long. The ends lost 2 bases at V and 7 bases at J; junction bases unmatched: 4.

The rearrangement links TRBV2 to TRBJ1-1; 9 bases line up with TRBD1. The CDR3 runs to 14 residues. V shed 9 bases and J 2 bases; nucleotides not matched to a gene: 7. Germline-derived CDR1 and CDR2 are SNHLY and FYNNEI. In DNA, the CDR3 is TGTGCCAGTCGCGGGACAGGGCGCAACACTGAAGCTTTCTTT. This gives the protein CASRGTGRNTEAFF.

The DNA for the CDR3 is TGTGCCAGCAGCCGACAGGGATCCGATGAGCAGTTCTTC. This encodes CASSRQGSDEQFF. The chain uses TRBV2 and TRBJ2-1; 7 positions match TRBD1. Unmatched junction bases numbered 7, after V lost 6 bases and J lost 8 bases. Germline CDR1 reads SNHLY; CDR2 reads FYNNEI. The CDR3 extends over 13 amino acids.

In its sample, this clone was seen a few times. CDR3 nucleotides: TGTGCCTGGAGTGTAGGGCAGGGGAATCAGCCCCAGCATTTT. Encoded protein: CAWSVGQGNQPQHF. The chain combines TRBV30 with TRBJ1-5; tentative D call: TRBD1 (6 bases). V lost 0 bases, J lost 4 bases, and 10 bases lay in between. Per the germline V gene, CDR1 is GTSNPN and CDR2 is SVGIG (reference sequence). This CDR3 has 14 amino acids.